This TCR beta chain emerged from a study of cytomegalovirus exposure and HLA in healthy donors. The PCR contained 60 Vbeta and 13 Jbeta primers. Data came from immunoSEQ multiplex PCR; TCRdb stores just in-frame clones and leaves some out. The sample has 120,000 or so clones; about 75% are singletons. Remarks on this clone: Its antigen is unknown.

The CDR3 totals 14 residues. Germline CDR1 and CDR2: SGHNT and YYREEE (reference sequence). The V and J ends lost 4 bases and 10 bases, in that order; junction bases with no gene match: 12. Findings and caveats of the study: In terms of immune exposure information, only CMV serostatus was available. The authors listed some 160 TCR beta chains as cytomegalovirus-associated. Several V segments, TRBV6-2 and TRBV6-3 among them, could not be told apart and were dropped.

Sequenced sample: PBMCs. The chain combines TRBV5-4 with TRBJ2-7; 9 bases fit TRBD2. This clonotype originated in a man in his 60s in good health and CMV-seropositive. DNA of the CDR3: TGTGCCAGCAGCGTTGAGGCGGGGGGGCAGAAACAGTACTTC. The encoded protein is CASSVEAGGQKQYF.